Listed below are T cell receptor beta chains from one sample, sequenced in a study of T cell repertoires in cytomegalovirus infection. TCRdb re-analysed the reads in MiXCR, keeping a single row per CDR3 protein. Of almost 300,000 distinct CDR3 sequences in the sample, about 8.8% were seen once. The sequencing sample was made of PBMCs. The receptors were sampled from a human donor in good health (CMV status not recorded). Some clones in this sample may be carry-over from other donors' samples. The CDR3 runs from the conserved cysteine through the conserved F or W. Each record gives: V gene, D gene, J gene, clone size, CDR3 protein, CDR3 DNA. D genes are given only for firm matches. Where a row states a size, it is once, few, many or the class of an expanded clone; other rows omit it.

TRBV7-2,-,TRBJ2-1,many,CASSLVRWGITGNEQFF,TGTGCCAGCAGCTTAGTCCGCTGGGGGATAACCGGAAATGAGCAGTTCTTC
TRBV7-2,TRBD2,TRBJ2-5,many,CASSSRTSGGQPQYF,TGTGCCAGCAGCTCTCGGACTAGCGGGGGTCAACCCCAGTACTTC
TRBV2,-,TRBJ2-3,-,CASSEGVDTQYF,TGTGCCAGCAGTGAAGGGGTCGATACGCAGTATTTT
TRBV7-8,TRBD2,TRBJ2-2,many,CASSLSGAGELFF,TGTGCCAGCAGTCTAAGCGGGGCCGGGGAGCTGTTTTTT
TRBV5-1,TRBD2,TRBJ2-1,many,CASSFSGGTSYNEQFF,TGCGCCAGCAGCTTTAGCGGGGGGACCTCCTACAATGAGCAGTTCTTC
TRBV10-3,TRBD1,TRBJ1-5,many,CAISETGGMQPQHF,TGTGCCATCAGTGAGACAGGGGGCATGCAGCCCCAGCATTTT
TRBV7-8,-,TRBJ1-5,many,CASSLTSNQPQHF,TGTGCCAGCAGCTTAACCTCCAATCAGCCCCAGCATTTT
TRBV7-2,TRBD1,TRBJ1-1,many,CASSIGQGHFMNTEAFF,TGTGCCAGCAGCATAGGACAGGGGCATTTTATGAACACTGAAGCTTTCTTT
TRBV18,-,TRBJ1-1,many,CASSAGSERNEAFF,TGTGCCAGCTCGGCAGGGAGTGAGAGAAATGAAGCTTTCTTT
TRBV7-2,-,TRBJ2-3,many,CASSLGAGFLDTQYF,TGTGCCAGCAGCTTAGGAGCGGGTTTTTTGGATACGCAGTATTTT
TRBV10-3,-,TRBJ1-5,many,CAISESNRQPQHF,TGTGCCATCAGTGAGTCTAACCGGCAGCCCCAGCATTTT
TRBV7-2,TRBD2,TRBJ2-5,many,CASSPLAGGIETQYF,TGTGCCAGCAGCCCACTAGCGGGGGGGATAGAGACCCAGTACTTC
TRBV2,-,TRBJ1-2,many,CASSLGRRGGYTF,TGTGCCAGCAGTTTGGGCCGGCGGGGTGGCTACACCTTC
TRBV9,TRBD2,TRBJ2-1,many,CASSVPSSGGPYNEQFF,TGTGCCAGCAGCGTGCCCTCCAGCGGGGGGCCCTACAATGAGCAGTTCTTC
TRBV7-6,TRBD1,TRBJ1-5,-,CASSGTGGGNQPQHF,TGTGCCAGCAGCGGGACAGGGGGTGGCAATCAGCCCCAGCATTTT
TRBV29-1,-,TRBJ2-4,few,CSVDFGVAKNIQYF,TGCAGCGTTGATTTTGGGGTAGCCAAAAACATTCAGTACTTC
TRBV6-2/TRBV6-3,-,TRBJ1-5,-,CASREQGNQPQHF,TGTGCCAGCAGAGAACAGGGAAATCAGCCCCAGCATTTT
TRBV20-1,TRBD2,TRBJ2-7,once,CSASPSGELEQYF,TGCAGTGCTAGTCCTAGCGGGGAGCTCGAGCAGTACTTC
TRBV5-1,TRBD2,TRBJ2-1,-,CASSFGTGLDNEQFF,TGCGCCAGCAGCTTCGGGACTGGACTAGACAATGAGCAGTTCTTC
TRBV15,TRBD1,TRBJ1-1,-,CATSGQGVEVFF,TGTGCCACCAGCGGCCAGGGGGTGGAAGTTTTCTTT
TRBV28,-,TRBJ1-5,-,CASSLDANQPQHF,TGTGCCAGCAGTTTAGATGCCAATCAGCCCCAGCATTTT
TRBV20-1,-,TRBJ2-1,few,CSAREWLARNEQFF,TGCAGTGCTAGAGAATGGTTAGCGCGCAATGAGCAGTTCTTC
TRBV20-1,-,TRBJ1-5,many,CSASATGPLTGNQPQHF,TGCAGTGCTTCAGCCACAGGGCCGCTTACGGGCAATCAGCCCCAGCATTTT
TRBV7-2,-,TRBJ2-4,many,CASSLEGGLAKNIQYF,TGTGCCAGCAGCTTAGAAGGGGGATTAGCCAAAAACATTCAGTACTTC
TRBV28,TRBD1,TRBJ2-3,many,CASSLPTGQGETDTQYF,TGTGCCAGCAGCCTTCCCACCGGACAGGGAGAGACAGATACGCAGTATTTT
TRBV6-1,-,TRBJ2-2,many,CASSPQLLLTNTGELFF,TGTGCCAGCAGTCCCCAATTACTACTGACGAACACCGGGGAGCTGTTTTTT
TRBV7-2,-,TRBJ2-5,-,CASSLGTLGNQYF,TGTGCCAGCAGCTTAGGGACCTTGGGGAACCAGTACTTC
TRBV5-1,-,TRBJ2-1,many,CASSFNTRDEQFF,TGCGCCAGCAGCTTTAACACCAGAGATGAGCAGTTCTTC
TRBV12-3/TRBV12-4,TRBD2,TRBJ2-7,many,CASSAGAFGEQYF,TGTGCCAGCTCAGCGGGAGCCTTCGGGGAGCAGTACTTC
TRBV7-6,-,TRBJ2-2,many,CASSLRGSKSGELFF,TGTGCCAGCAGCTTACGCGGATCGAAATCCGGGGAGCTGTTTTTT
TRBV29-1,TRBD1,TRBJ2-3,many,CSVGQGHGGPDTQYF,TGCAGCGTGGGACAGGGCCATGGCGGTCCAGATACGCAGTATTTT
TRBV29-1,TRBD1,TRBJ2-1,-,CSVQARGQGANEQFF,TGCAGCGTCCAAGCTAGAGGACAGGGGGCGAATGAGCAGTTCTTC
TRBV12-3/TRBV12-4,TRBD2,TRBJ2-5,many,CASSLDGGNFQETQYF,TGTGCCAGCAGCTTAGACGGGGGGAATTTTCAAGAGACCCAGTACTTC
TRBV6-5,-,TRBJ1-5,many,CASSPGGNSNQPQHF,TGTGCCAGCAGTCCGGGAGGAAATAGCAATCAGCCCCAGCATTTT
TRBV25-1,TRBD2,TRBJ2-7,many,CASSERGVSYEQYF,TGTGCCAGCAGTGAGCGGGGGGTTTCCTACGAGCAGTACTTC
TRBV10-3,-,TRBJ1-5,many,CAISAGNEPQHF,TGTGCCATCAGTGCAGGGAATGAGCCCCAGCATTTT
TRBV7-2,TRBD2,TRBJ2-2,many,CASSLARGGGGGELFF,TGTGCCAGCAGCTTAGCCCGGGGGGGCGGTGGCGGGGAGCTGTTTTTT
TRBV28,-,TRBJ2-1,-,CASSQAPYNGQFF,TGTGCCAGCAGCCAAGCTCCCTACAATGGGCAGTTCTTC
TRBV29-1,-,TRBJ2-7,few,CSVGRATYEQYF,TGCAGCGTAGGCCGGGCAACCTACGAGCAGTACTTC
TRBV7-2,-,TRBJ1-2,many,CASSPTANYGYTF,TGTGCCAGCAGCCCAACAGCTAACTATGGCTACACCTTC
TRBV28,TRBD1,TRBJ1-5,few,CASSAGAGGSNQPQHF,TGTGCCAGCAGTGCCGGGGCAGGGGGTAGCAATCAGCCCCAGCATTTT
TRBV7-9,-,TRBJ1-2,-,CASSRLAGGYTF,TGTGCCAGCAGCCGCTTGGCGGGTGGCTACACCTTC
TRBV12-3/TRBV12-4,TRBD2,TRBJ2-5,-,CASSVTSGGAGETQYF,TGTGCCAGCAGTGTGACTAGCGGGGGGGCCGGTGAGACCCAGTACTTC
TRBV7-3,-,TRBJ2-1,-,CASSSDSSYNEQFF,TGTGCCAGCAGCTCGGACAGTTCTTACAATGAGCAGTTCTTC
TRBV29-1,-,TRBJ1-6,few,CSVRSGGNNSPLHF,TGCAGCGTTCGATCGGGAGGGAATAATTCACCCCTCCACTTT
TRBV28,TRBD1,TRBJ1-4,many,CASRIGGEKLFF,TGTGCCAGCAGAATAGGGGGCGAAAAACTGTTTTTT
TRBV20-1,TRBD1,TRBJ2-2,many,CSASDRGNTGELFF,TGCAGTGCTTCCGACAGGGGGAACACCGGGGAGCTGTTTTTT
TRBV7-2,TRBD2,TRBJ2-7,many,CASSSSLAEIRNEQYF,TGTGCCAGCAGCTCCTCACTAGCGGAAATCCGGAACGAGCAGTACTTC
TRBV7-2,-,TRBJ1-5,many,CASKFPGVNQPQHF,TGTGCCAGCAAGTTCCCAGGAGTTAATCAGCCCCAGCATTTT
TRBV4-3,-,TRBJ2-1,many,CASSLGIYNEQFF,TGCGCCAGCAGCCTGGGGATCTACAATGAGCAGTTCTTC
TRBV7-2,-,TRBJ2-6,many,CASSYGPSGANVLTF,TGTGCCAGCAGCTACGGGCCTTCTGGGGCCAACGTCCTGACTTTC
TRBV5-4,-,TRBJ2-5,many,CASSLEAQETQYF,TGTGCCAGCAGCTTGGAAGCCCAAGAGACCCAGTACTTC
TRBV27,-,TRBJ2-1,-,CASGLPLPGGPRNEQFF,TGTGCCAGCGGGTTGCCGTTACCCGGGGGGCCGCGTAATGAGCAGTTCTTC
TRBV28,TRBD1,TRBJ2-5,many,CASRFRGDRVQETQYF,TGTGCCAGCAGATTCCGAGGGGACAGGGTACAAGAGACCCAGTACTTC
TRBV15,-,TRBJ2-3,few,CATSRDPGEDTQYF,TGTGCCACCAGCAGAGATCCTGGGGAAGATACGCAGTATTTT